This is a list of T cell receptor beta chains from one sample in a study of OX40 agonist ivuxolimab in advanced cancers. Repertoires were generated with immunoSEQ multiplex PCR, while TCRdb's copy carries only in-frame clones and drops some. This repertoire shows fewer than 85,000 clones, roughly 84% found once; its top ten account for around 5.9%. This specimen was CD4+ or CD8+ T cells sorted from blood, taken in a trial of the OX40 agonist ivuxolimab. The receptors stem from an adult with an advanced solid tumor such as melanoma, head and neck, liver or kidney cancer. The CDR3 runs from the conserved cysteine through the conserved F or W. A D gene is named only where the DNA matches it firmly. Clone size appears in some rows only: once, few, many, or a class for an expanded clone.

d_gene: -
j_gene: TRBJ2-2
abundance: -
v_gene: TRBV25-1
CDR3aa: CASTEIGELFF
CDR3nt: TGTGCCAGCACGGAGATCGGGGAGCTGTTTTTT

d_gene: -
j_gene: TRBJ2-6
abundance: once
v_gene: TRBV15
CDR3aa: CATSRAGASSGANVLTF
CDR3nt: TGTGCCACCAGCAGAGCTGGGGCCAGCTCTGGGGCCAACGTCCTGACTTTC

d_gene: -
j_gene: TRBJ2-2
abundance: -
v_gene: TRBV5-1
CDR3aa: CASRREQGNTGELFF
CDR3nt: TGCGCCAGCAGGAGGGAACAGGGGAACACCGGGGAGCTGTTTTTT

d_gene: TRBD2
j_gene: TRBJ2-3
abundance: -
v_gene: TRBV30
CDR3aa: CASSGGAGDTQYF
CDR3nt: TGTGCCTCGAGCGGGGGGGCGGGAGATACGCAGTATTTT

d_gene: -
j_gene: TRBJ2-3
abundance: -
v_gene: TRBV9
CDR3aa: CASGGASTDTQYF
CDR3nt: TGTGCCAGCGGGGGGGCTAGCACAGATACGCAGTATTTT

d_gene: TRBD2
j_gene: TRBJ2-1
abundance: -
v_gene: TRBV2
CDR3aa: CASSGGLAGYNEQFF
CDR3nt: TGTGCCAGCAGTGGGGGACTAGCGGGATACAATGAGCAGTTCTTC

d_gene: TRBD1
j_gene: TRBJ1-4
abundance: few
v_gene: TRBV29-1
CDR3aa: CSVEGDRGRSEKLFF
CDR3nt: TGCAGCGTTGAAGGGGACAGGGGGCGAAGTGAAAAACTGTTTTTT

d_gene: -
j_gene: TRBJ2-7
abundance: -
v_gene: TRBV28
CDR3aa: CASSLVRGTYEQYF
CDR3nt: TGTGCCAGCAGTTTGGTTCGGGGTACCTACGAGCAGTACTTC

d_gene: TRBD2
j_gene: TRBJ2-7
abundance: few
v_gene: TRBV27
CDR3aa: CASSLGNTGLAYEQYF
CDR3nt: TGTGCCAGCAGTTTAGGTAATACGGGACTAGCCTACGAGCAGTACTTC

d_gene: TRBD1
j_gene: TRBJ1-2
abundance: -
v_gene: TRBV6-1
CDR3aa: CAAGVRDRESGYTF
CDR3nt: TGTGCCGCAGGTGTCCGGGACAGGGAGAGTGGCTACACCTTC

d_gene: TRBD2
j_gene: TRBJ2-1
abundance: -
v_gene: TRBV10-3
CDR3aa: CAISEGLAGVRSAIFF
CDR3nt: TGTGCCATCAGTGAGGGACTAGCGGGGGTTCGTTCGGCAATCTTCTTC

d_gene: -
j_gene: TRBJ2-5
abundance: -
v_gene: TRBV5-1
CDR3aa: CASSRFDRGETQYF
CDR3nt: TGCGCCAGCAGCCGATTCGACCGTGGGGAGACCCAGTACTTC

d_gene: TRBD2
j_gene: TRBJ2-7
abundance: -
v_gene: TRBV28
CDR3aa: CASTPWEGRYEQYF
CDR3nt: TGTGCCAGCACCCCATGGGAGGGGAGGTACGAGCAGTACTTC

d_gene: TRBD1
j_gene: TRBJ2-2
abundance: -
v_gene: TRBV2
CDR3aa: CASSEKWNRGPQLATGELFF
CDR3nt: TGTGCCAGCAGTGAAAAGTGGAACAGGGGGCCCCAACTAGCGACCGGGGAGCTGTTTTTT

d_gene: -
j_gene: TRBJ2-1
abundance: -
v_gene: TRBV29-1
CDR3aa: CSDNQGGRATYSYNEQFF
CDR3nt: TGCAGCGACAACCAGGGGGGACGGGCGACTTACTCCTACAATGAGCAGTTCTTC

d_gene: -
j_gene: TRBJ2-2
abundance: -
v_gene: TRBV19
CDR3aa: CASSIDHGGRGTGELFF
CDR3nt: TGTGCCAGTAGTATAGATCACGGGGGGCGAGGGACCGGGGAGCTGTTTTTT

d_gene: TRBD1
j_gene: TRBJ1-4
abundance: -
v_gene: TRBV28
CDR3aa: CASSSDRGGRGKLFF
CDR3nt: TGTGCCAGCAGTTCCGACAGGGGTGGGCGAGGAAAACTGTTTTTT

d_gene: -
j_gene: TRBJ2-7
abundance: -
v_gene: TRBV19
CDR3aa: CASRARGGEQYF
CDR3nt: TGTGCCAGTAGAGCGAGGGGGGGCGAGCAGTACTTC

d_gene: -
j_gene: TRBJ2-7
abundance: -
v_gene: TRBV5-1
CDR3aa: CASSAGGIQQYF
CDR3nt: TGCGCCAGCAGCGCTGGGGGGATCCAGCAGTACTTC

d_gene: -
j_gene: TRBJ2-5
abundance: -
v_gene: TRBV18
CDR3aa: CASSPPSRGGGETQYF
CDR3nt: TGTGCCAGCTCACCCCCCAGCAGGGGTGGCGGGGAGACCCAGTACTTC

d_gene: TRBD1
j_gene: TRBJ1-4
abundance: -
v_gene: TRBV28
CDR3aa: CASSFEVADRGEKLFF
CDR3nt: TGTGCCAGCAGTTTTGAAGTGGCAGACAGGGGGGAAAAACTGTTTTTT

d_gene: TRBD1
j_gene: TRBJ1-2
abundance: -
v_gene: TRBV5-6
CDR3aa: CASSPDRGYGYTF
CDR3nt: TGTGCCAGCAGCCCGGACAGGGGCTATGGCTACACCTTC

d_gene: TRBD2
j_gene: TRBJ2-3
abundance: -
v_gene: TRBV27
CDR3aa: CASSLRLAVREDTQYF
CDR3nt: TGTGCCAGCAGTCTGCGACTAGCGGTCAGGGAGGATACGCAGTATTTT

d_gene: TRBD1
j_gene: TRBJ2-2
abundance: -
v_gene: TRBV2
CDR3aa: CASNGAGGTGELFF
CDR3nt: TGTGCCAGCAACGGGGCAGGGGGTACCGGGGAGCTGTTTTTT

d_gene: TRBD2
j_gene: TRBJ2-1
abundance: -
v_gene: TRBV13
CDR3aa: CASTRTSGVNEQFF
CDR3nt: TGTGCCAGCACCCGGACTAGCGGGGTCAATGAGCAGTTCTTC

d_gene: TRBD1
j_gene: TRBJ2-1
abundance: -
v_gene: TRBV10-2
CDR3aa: CASSEIPRQGGNEQFF
CDR3nt: TGCGCCAGCAGTGAAATTCCGAGACAGGGGGGCAATGAGCAGTTCTTC

d_gene: TRBD2
j_gene: TRBJ2-5
abundance: -
v_gene: TRBV11-2
CDR3aa: CASSLASGGGTQYF
CDR3nt: TGTGCCAGCAGCTTAGCCAGCGGGGGGGGGACCCAGTACTTC

d_gene: -
j_gene: TRBJ2-5
abundance: -
v_gene: TRBV7-9
CDR3aa: CASSLSTGIQETQYF
CDR3nt: TGTGCCAGCAGCCTCTCCACAGGGATCCAAGAGACCCAGTACTTC

d_gene: -
j_gene: TRBJ1-1
abundance: -
v_gene: TRBV5-4
CDR3aa: CASSLVKASEAFF
CDR3nt: TGTGCCAGCAGCTTGGTTAAAGCCTCCGAAGCTTTCTTT

d_gene: -
j_gene: TRBJ2-1
abundance: -
v_gene: TRBV30
CDR3aa: CAWKRQSYNEQFF
CDR3nt: TGTGCCTGGAAAAGACAGAGCTACAATGAGCAGTTCTTC

d_gene: -
j_gene: TRBJ1-5
abundance: once
v_gene: TRBV28
CDR3aa: CASSTPGGGNQPQHF
CDR3nt: TGTGCCAGCAGTACTCCCGGAGGAGGGAATCAGCCCCAGCATTTT

d_gene: -
j_gene: TRBJ2-3
abundance: -
v_gene: TRBV4-1
CDR3aa: CASSPPNRDTQYF
CDR3nt: TGCGCCAGCAGCCCACCCAATCGGGATACGCAGTATTTT

d_gene: TRBD2
j_gene: TRBJ2-5
abundance: -
v_gene: TRBV11-2
CDR3aa: CASSLGTSGSGEETQYF
CDR3nt: TGTGCCAGCAGCTTAGGGACTAGCGGGAGTGGAGAAGAGACCCAGTACTTC

d_gene: -
j_gene: TRBJ2-7
abundance: -
v_gene: TRBV6-5
CDR3aa: CASRVGPYEQYF
CDR3nt: TGTGCCAGCAGGGTGGGCCCCTACGAGCAGTACTTC

d_gene: -
j_gene: TRBJ1-1
abundance: -
v_gene: TRBV6-5
CDR3aa: CASSYGQLINTEAFF
CDR3nt: TGTGCCAGCAGCTACGGACAGTTAATAAACACTGAAGCTTTCTTT

d_gene: -
j_gene: TRBJ1-5
abundance: -
v_gene: TRBV5-1
CDR3aa: CASSLEGISNQPQHF
CDR3nt: TGCGCCAGCAGCTTGGAAGGGATTAGCAATCAGCCCCAGCATTTT

d_gene: TRBD2
j_gene: TRBJ2-1
abundance: -
v_gene: TRBV7-2
CDR3aa: CASSFRIAGDNEQFF
CDR3nt: TGTGCCAGCAGCTTTCGGATAGCGGGAGACAATGAGCAGTTCTTC

d_gene: -
j_gene: TRBJ2-5
abundance: -
v_gene: TRBV7-6
CDR3aa: CASSFQYRGETQYF
CDR3nt: TGTGCCAGCAGCTTTCAGTATCGGGGAGAGACCCAGTACTTC

d_gene: -
j_gene: TRBJ2-7
abundance: -
v_gene: TRBV9
CDR3aa: CASSESGQPRLYEQYF
CDR3nt: TGTGCCAGCAGCGAGAGCGGACAGCCCCGACTATACGAGCAGTACTTC

d_gene: -
j_gene: TRBJ2-3
abundance: -
v_gene: TRBV2
CDR3aa: CASSVSGAKTDTQYF
CDR3nt: TGTGCCAGCAGTGTTAGCGGAGCGAAGACAGATACGCAGTATTTT

d_gene: -
j_gene: TRBJ2-7
abundance: -
v_gene: TRBV10-3
CDR3aa: CAIRGSGPSSYEQYF
CDR3nt: TGTGCCATCAGGGGCTCGGGCCCAAGCTCCTACGAGCAGTACTTC

d_gene: -
j_gene: TRBJ2-7
abundance: -
v_gene: TRBV9
CDR3aa: CASSAGLLGEQYF
CDR3nt: TGTGCCAGCAGCGCGGGACTTCTTGGGGAGCAGTACTTC

d_gene: TRBD1
j_gene: TRBJ1-1
abundance: -
v_gene: TRBV28
CDR3aa: CASRKISDRATEAFF
CDR3nt: TGTGCCAGCAGAAAGATTTCGGACAGGGCAACTGAAGCTTTCTTT

d_gene: -
j_gene: TRBJ2-7
abundance: -
v_gene: TRBV6-5
CDR3aa: CASIPDGGGYYEQYF
CDR3nt: TGTGCCAGCATTCCAGACGGGGGTGGCTACTACGAGCAGTACTTC

d_gene: TRBD1
j_gene: TRBJ2-7
abundance: -
v_gene: TRBV28
CDR3aa: CACRGGQGRLYEQYF
CDR3nt: TGTGCCTGCCGAGGGGGACAGGGTCGCCTCTACGAGCAGTACTTC

d_gene: -
j_gene: TRBJ2-7
abundance: -
v_gene: TRBV4-1
CDR3aa: CASSQEDSRGYEQYF
CDR3nt: TGCGCCAGCAGCCAAGAGGACTCAAGGGGCTACGAGCAGTACTTC

d_gene: TRBD2
j_gene: TRBJ2-3
abundance: -
v_gene: TRBV9
CDR3aa: CASSVSGGRTDTQYF
CDR3nt: TGTGCCAGCAGCGTTAGCGGGGGGCGCACAGATACGCAGTATTTT

d_gene: -
j_gene: TRBJ2-7
abundance: -
v_gene: TRBV5-5
CDR3aa: CASSLDGYREQYF
CDR3nt: TGTGCCAGCAGTTTAGACGGGTATCGCGAGCAGTACTTC